Listed here are 4 T cell receptor beta chains from one sample, sequenced in a study of response to subunit inactivated influenza vaccine. MiXCR was run by TCRdb on the RT-PCR reads, yielding one entry per CDR3 protein. Of some 600,000 distinct CDR3 sequences in the sample, around 13% were seen once. The source was PBMCs from blood, collected 14 to 15 days before vaccination. These receptors all come from a man between 45 and 60 years old who received an inactivated influenza vaccine.

The V and J genes are TRBV7-2 and TRBJ2-7; 10 bases match TRBD1. This CDR3 contains 15 residues. V dropped 5 bases and J dropped 3; count of bases not matched to a gene: 7. Germline V gene lookup returns CDR1 SGHTA and CDR2 FQGNSA. CDR3 nucleotide sequence: TGTGCCAGCAGCCTGGACCGGGACAGGGGCTACGAGCAGTACTTC. It encodes CASSLDRDRGYEQYF.

A few counts support this clonotype. The chain joins TRBV7-2 to TRBJ2-7, with D perhaps matching TRBD2 (6 bases). V was trimmed by 5 bases and J by 1 base, leaving 15 bases between them. The CDR3 has 15 amino acids. Germline V gene lookup returns CDR1 SGHTA and CDR2 FQGNSA. The CDR3 region is CASSGDPRGSYEQYF. Written as DNA, the CDR3 is TGTGCCAGCAGCGGGGACCCGCGGGGTTCCTACGAGCAGTACTTC.

This clonotype appeared many times. The CDR3 nucleotides are TGTGCCAGCAGCACGGGACTAGCGGGAGTCGAGCAGTACTTC. Its protein is CASSTGLAGVEQYF. The V gene is TRBV9, the J gene TRBJ2-7, with 14 nucleotides matching TRBD2. J lost 6 bases, V lost 4 bases, and 3 bases had no gene match. Germline V CDR1 and CDR2: SGDLS, YYNGEE. The CDR3 has 14 residues. Using reference TRBV9 and TRBJ2-7 for the parts outside the CDR3, the full variable domain is DSGVTQTPKHLITATGQRVTLRCSPRSGDLSVYWYQQSLDQGLQFLIQYYNGEERAKGNILERFSAQQFPDLHSELNLSSLELGDSALYFCASSTGLAGVEQYFGPGTRLTVT.

This chain links TRBV5-1 with TRBJ2-1; D ambiguous. With 0 bases removed from V and 5 bases from J, the gap between germline ends came to 9 bases. This CDR3 comprises 14 residues. Germline assignment: CDR1 SGHRS and CDR2 YFSETQ. The CDR3 reads CASSLGRTDNEQFF. Written as DNA, the CDR3 is TGCGCCAGCAGCTTGGGTCGGACCGACAATGAGCAGTTCTTC.